This T cell receptor beta chain was sequenced during a study of response to subunit inactivated influenza vaccine. The sample holds many counts of this clonotype. Its matching antigen is unknown. Its ends do not fully match the called genes, so a read error is possible. The CDR3 covers 12 residues. Germline CDR1 reads SGDLS; CDR2 reads YYNGEE. Study-level findings and limits: There was a suggestion from the authors that each seasonal influenza vaccination recruits few new T cells.

One entry per CDR3 protein, called by TCRdb with MiXCR from the RT-PCR reads. The table includes some 600,000 distinct CDR3 sequences, about 14% detected once. The chain is built from TRBV9 and TRBJ2-7; tentatively, D is TRBD1 (5 bases). The sequenced sample was PBMCs from blood, obtained roughly 15 days before vaccination. This receptor was obtained from a man over 45 who received an inactivated influenza vaccine. The CDR3 reads CASSAQGYEQYF. The CDR3 DNA is TGCGCCAGCAGCGCTCAGGGCTACGAGCAGTACTTC.